This entry is about one T cell receptor (beta chain). Its cognate antigen is unknown. In germline, CDR1 is MNHNY, CDR2 SVGAGI (reference sequence). With 1 base clipped from V and 3 bases from J, the junction kept 1 base outside the gene matches. This CDR3 region has 15 residues. The sample comes from a study of cytotoxic CD8 clonotypes in ibrutinib-treated CLL. Study-wide points: While tracking circulating CD8+ T-cell counts, baseline clonality exceeded that of age-matched healthy donors. Samples from sustained-remission and progressing patients were taken at different times.

This table comes from immunoSEQ multiplex PCR, and its TCRdb copy is limited to in-frame clones, with some not included. The sample lists about 140,000 clones, 80% seen once, with approximately 7.6% in the top ten. Cryopreserved PBMCs supplied 1.5 to 2.5 micrograms of genomic DNA for TCR beta libraries. The specimen comprised PBMCs, sampled after 36 months of ibrutinib treatment. The chain joins TRBV6-6 to TRBJ1-1; 11 bases fit TRBD1. The receptor's source is a human donor with chronic lymphocytic leukemia. The CDR3 loop reads CASSYLDRGHTEAFF. The DNA of the CDR3 is TGTGCCAGCAGTTACTTGGACAGGGGGCACACTGAAGCTTTCTTT.